One sample yielded the 7 T cell receptor beta chains listed below, sequenced in a study of blood T cells in healthy people across ages. PCR was performed a second time for about 7 to 11 cycles using a sample-barcoded 5' primer and a J-beta primer mix. A single record per CDR3 protein comes from TCRdb applying MiXCR to the 5' RACE reads. The sample holds over 1.5 million distinct CDR3 sequences; around 48% are singletons and the top ten take 2% to 2.5%. Sample: blood. These receptor sequences come from a middle-aged woman in good health.

This chain links TRBV18 with TRBJ2-3, with D perhaps matching TRBD1 or TRBD2 (5 bases each). The CDR3 runs to 18 residues. Trimming cost V 4 bases and J 3 bases, with 23 bases left between them. In germline, CDR1 is KGHSH, CDR2 LQKENI. Written as DNA, the CDR3 is TGTGCCAGCTCACAGGAACTTGGGGCAGCGGAAAAAACAGATACGCAGTATTTT. Amino acids: CASSQELGAAEKTDTQYF.

V is TRBV6-6 and J is TRBJ2-7, with D perhaps TRBD1 (5 bases). The germline V gene encodes CDR1 MNHNY and CDR2 SVGAGI (reference sequence). V shed 0 bases and J shed 0 bases, with 12 bases lying between them. The CDR3 spans 16 residues. The CDR3 sequence: CASSYSTQGTSYEQYF. For the CDR3, the DNA is TGTGCCAGCAGTTACTCGACGCAGGGAACCTCCTACGAGCAGTACTTC.

The gene calls are TRBV7-9 and TRBJ2-5; 7 bases map to TRBD2. The J segment lost 5 bases and the V segment lost 11 bases, leaving 11 bases of the junction unmatched. This CDR3 has 13 residues. Germline CDR1 and CDR2: SEHNR and FQNEAQ (reference sequence). CDR3 loop: CAVRSGAGETQYF. For the CDR3, the DNA is TGTGCCGTACGCAGCGGGGCTGGGGAGACCCAGTACTTC.

This clonotype was picked up a small number of times. The gene calls are TRBV7-8 and TRBJ2-7; 13 positions match TRBD2. Germline V CDR1 and CDR2: SGHVS, FQNEAQ. The length of the CDR3 is 17 residues. V shed 1 base, J shed 0 bases, and the junction held 3 bases outside the gene matches. The CDR3 DNA follows: TGTGCCAGCAGCTTAGAAGGACTAGCGGGGGTCTCCTACGAGCAGTACTTC. Protein: CASSLEGLAGVSYEQYF.

Only a few counts were recorded for this clonotype. This rearrangement joins TRBV28 to TRBJ2-7, with 10 bases that match TRBD2. Judging by the DNA end, TRBJ2-5 fits better; the J call may be wrong. CDR1 is MDHEN, CDR2 SYDVKM, per germline. The CDR3 contains 15 residues. DNA of the CDR3: TGTGCCAGCAGTCGAGCGGGGGGGCCTTCAGAGACCCAGTACTTC. Its translation is CASSRAGGPSETQYF.

This chain connects TRBV27 to TRBJ1-2; D perhaps matches TRBD1 (5 bases). Germline V lookup: CDR1 MNHEY, CDR2 SMNVEV (reference sequence). The V end was cut by 11 bases, the J end by 6 bases, with 28 bases between. This CDR3 region has 16 residues. The CDR3 bases are TGTGCCTGCACCTCAGCGGGGCAGGGTGGACGAAATGGCTACACCTTC. Protein product: CACTSAGQGGRNGYTF.

The rearrangement joins TRBV5-1 to TRBJ2-1; TRBD1 matches at 9 bases. The CDR3 is made up of 13 amino acids. J was trimmed by 4 bases and V by 6 bases; bases with no gene match: 2. The germline V gene has CDR1 SGHRS and CDR2 YFSETQ. The CDR3 DNA is TGCGCCAGCATGGGACAGGGATACAATGAGCAGTTCTTC. Protein sequence: CASMGQGYNEQFF.